This T cell receptor beta chain came from a study of read filtering for tumor transcriptome and immune sequencing. Study-wide results and caveats: The sorted CD138-negative fraction was a mixed bone marrow immune population, not purified T cells.

Sampling of bone marrow took place during active disease in every patient. This library used about 360 ng RNA and molecular barcoded adaptors spanning alpha/delta and beta/gamma chains. TCRdb analysed the reads with MiXCR anew, one entry per CDR3 protein. The sample carries about 46,000 distinct CDR3 sequences, 20% recorded once. This clonotype was observed a handful of times. Its antigen remains unidentified. CDR3 length: 14 residues. V was cut by 3 bases and J by 5 bases, with 16 bases left in between. Germline V gene sequence: CDR1 DFQATT, CDR2 SNEGSKA (reference sequence). The sequenced material came from a population of CD138-negative cells sorted from bone marrow. The chain recombines TRBV20-1 with TRBJ2-5; the D gene is possibly TRBD1 (6 bases). The receptor's source is a donor over 35 with multiple myeloma. CDR3 region: CSASGTPTGETQYF. The CDR3 nucleotides read TGCAGTGCTAGCGGGACGCCTACAGGGGAGACCCAGTACTTC.